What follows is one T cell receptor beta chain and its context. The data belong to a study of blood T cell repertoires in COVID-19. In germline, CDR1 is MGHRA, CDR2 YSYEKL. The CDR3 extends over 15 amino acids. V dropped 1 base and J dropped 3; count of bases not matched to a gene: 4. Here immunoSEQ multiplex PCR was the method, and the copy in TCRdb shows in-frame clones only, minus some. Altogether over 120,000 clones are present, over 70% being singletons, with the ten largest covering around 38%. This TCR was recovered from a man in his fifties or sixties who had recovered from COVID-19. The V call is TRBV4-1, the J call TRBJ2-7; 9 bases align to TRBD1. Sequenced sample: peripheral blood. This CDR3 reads CASSQVGTGFYEQYF. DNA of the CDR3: TGCGCCAGCAGCCAAGTGGGGACAGGGTTCTACGAGCAGTACTTC.